This TCR beta chain was profiled in a study of shared clonotypes between healthy human individuals. In the CD4+ fraction, cells were divided into CD45RA+ naive and CD45RA-negative memory subsets. The repertoire was sequenced with immunoSEQ multiplex PCR; TCRdb's copy has only in-frame clones and lacks some. The sample carries about 2.3 million clones, more than 80% recorded once. CDR3 length: 14 amino acids. The V end was cut by 4 bases, the J end by 0 bases, with 7 bases between. Germline CDR1 and CDR2: MNHEY and SVGAGI. This clonotype originated in a man between 18 and 29 years old in good health. Some clones in this sample may be carry-over from other donors' samples. Sequenced material: naive CD4+ T cells from PBMCs. Described subset: CD45RA+ positively selected. The chain carries TRBV6-5 and TRBJ2-1; TRBD1 or TRBD2 may be the D gene (5 bases each). The CDR3 spells CASSWGSSYNEQFF. Here the CDR3 DNA reads TGTGCCAGCAGTTGGGGGAGCTCCTACAATGAGCAGTTCTTC.